This T cell receptor beta chain was sequenced for a study of T-cell reconstitution after alpha-beta-depleted transplantation in children. Germline V gene lookup returns CDR1 SGHVS and CDR2 FQNEAQ. V was pared by 9 bases and J by 2 bases, with 15 bases between. The CDR3 is 14 amino acids. As regards this clonotype: Its antigen is still unknown.

Unique molecular identifiers tagged the TCRbeta library. TCRdb passed the PCR reads through MiXCR, listing each CDR3 protein once. The sample records about 47,000 distinct CDR3 sequences, roughly half being singletons. Overall study results and limits: In some patients, recipient T cells and intrathymic progenitors surviving conditioning explained high day-60 diversity.

This material consisted of peripheral blood, taken before TCRalphabeta/CD19-depleted stem cell transplant. This receptor was taken from a boy younger than two with SCID, due to receive a stem cell transplant. The rearrangement joins TRBV7-8 to TRBJ2-3; weak D call: TRBD2 (5 bases). The CDR3 reads CASFPDWNTDTQYF. The CDR3 DNA sequence: TGTGCCAGTTTCCCGGACTGGAACACAGATACGCAGTATTTT.